This TCR beta chain derives from a study of cytomegalovirus exposure and HLA in healthy donors. At sampling all donors were nominally healthy, likely with unrecorded immune exposures. Vbeta (60) and Jbeta (13) primers were used in the PCR. The data were produced by immunoSEQ multiplex PCR, yet TCRdb's version contains in-frame clones alone and is incomplete. The table shows approximately 150,000 clones, with roughly four fifths occurring only once. V lost 4 bases and J lost 4, with 18 bases in between. The CDR3 spans 16 residues. The chain carries TRBV5-3 and TRBJ1-5; D is unclear. TRBV5-3 is recorded as an ORF, its role being uncertain. What was sequenced was PBMCs. The receptor's source is a man between 18 and 29 years old in good health and CMV-seronegative. In nucleotides, the CDR3 is TGTGCCAGAAGCCAGCAAACCAACAGAGCAAATCAGCCCCAGCATTTT. It is translated as CARSQQTNRANQPQHF.